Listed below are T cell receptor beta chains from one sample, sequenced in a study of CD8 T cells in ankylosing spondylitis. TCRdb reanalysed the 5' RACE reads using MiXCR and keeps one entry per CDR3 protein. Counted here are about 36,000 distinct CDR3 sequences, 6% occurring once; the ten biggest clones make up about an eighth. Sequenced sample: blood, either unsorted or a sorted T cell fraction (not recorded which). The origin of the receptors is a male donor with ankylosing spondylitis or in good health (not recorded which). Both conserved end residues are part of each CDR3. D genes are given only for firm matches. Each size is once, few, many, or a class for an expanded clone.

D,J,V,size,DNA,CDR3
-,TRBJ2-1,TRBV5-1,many,TGCGCCAGCAGCGGCGGGACACTGTACAATGAGCAGTTCTTC,CASSGGTLYNEQFF
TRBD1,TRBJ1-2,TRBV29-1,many,TGCAGCGCCGCAACCTTATCGGGACAGGGGAATACGGGCTACACCTTC,CSAATLSGQGNTGYTF
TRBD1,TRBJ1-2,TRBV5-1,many,TGCGCCAGCAGCTACGCCGGTTCGACAGGGGATGGCTACACCTTC,CASSYAGSTGDGYTF
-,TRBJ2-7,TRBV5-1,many,TGCGCCAGCAGCCGGGACTCTCCGTCCTACGAGCAGTACTTC,CASSRDSPSYEQYF
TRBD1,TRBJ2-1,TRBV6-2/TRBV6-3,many,TGTGCCAGCAGTTACTCGAGAATCGCAGGGGGCAATGAGCAGTTCTTC,CASSYSRIAGGNEQFF
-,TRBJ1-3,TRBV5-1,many,TGCGCCAGCAGCCCCGACAGCTCTGGAAACACCATATATTTT,CASSPDSSGNTIYF
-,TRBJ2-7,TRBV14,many,TGTGCCAGCAGCCAAGCTTCAGGCAGCGAGCAGTACTTC,CASSQASGSEQYF
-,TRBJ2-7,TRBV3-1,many,TGTGCCAGCAGCCGGTGGACAGTCAAAGGCGAGCAGTACTTC,CASSRWTVKGEQYF
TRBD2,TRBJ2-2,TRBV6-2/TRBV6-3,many,TGTGCCAGCAGTTGGGGGGGGACCGGGGAGCTGTTTTTT,CASSWGGTGELFF
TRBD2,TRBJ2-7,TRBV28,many,TGTGCCACCGGGACTAGCGGACCCTACGAGCAGTACTTC,CATGTSGPYEQYF
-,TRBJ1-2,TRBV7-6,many,TGTGCCAGCAGCTTGGCTGGGGGCACCAACTATGGCTACACCTTC,CASSLAGGTNYGYTF
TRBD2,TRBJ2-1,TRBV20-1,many,TGCAGTGCTCTAGCGGTCTACAATGAGCAGTTCTTC,CSALAVYNEQFF
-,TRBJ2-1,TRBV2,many,TGTGCCAGCAGCAGCGGCTCCTACAATGAGCAGTTCTTC,CASSSGSYNEQFF
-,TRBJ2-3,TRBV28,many,TGTGCCAGCAGTTTCGGCAAGCAGACGCAGTATTTT,CASSFGKQTQYF
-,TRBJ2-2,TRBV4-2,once,TGTGCCAGCAGCCCTTGGCAGCTTACCGGGGAGCTGTTTTTT,CASSPWQLTGELFF
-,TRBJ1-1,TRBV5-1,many,TGCGCCAGCAGCACCAGGGCGGGCGGGGACACTGAAGCTTTCTTT,CASSTRAGGDTEAFF